These 16 T cell receptor beta chains were sequenced from one sample in a study of blood T cells in healthy people across ages. For the second PCR, which ran for roughly 6 to 12 cycles, a sample-barcoded 5' primer and a J-beta primer mix were used. TCRdb called the 5' RACE reads again in MiXCR, with one record for every CDR3 protein. In the table there are more than 650,000 distinct CDR3 sequences, approximately 21% of which are singletons. Source material: blood. These receptors came from a man aged 65 to 85 in good health.

CDR3 DNA: TGTGCCACCGGGGACGGCTACCAAGAGACCCAGTACTTC. Translating gives CATGDGYQETQYF. V and J are TRBV24-1 and TRBJ2-5; D could derive from TRBD1 or TRBD2 (5 bases each). V lost 9 bases and J lost 0, with 10 bases in between. Germline CDR1 KGHDR, CDR2 SFDVKD. This CDR3 comprises 13 residues.

V usage is TRBV7-2 and J usage is TRBJ1-2; 12 nucleotides line up with TRBD1. The CDR3 contains 17 residues. CDR1 is SGHTA and CDR2 is FQGNSA in the germline V gene. The ends lost 2 bases at V and 4 bases at J; junction bases unmatched: 8. CDR3 nucleotides: TGTGCCAGCAGCTTATATTCTGGGACAGGGGGCGGCTATGGCTACACCTTC. Translated, it gives CASSLYSGTGGGYGYTF.

This clonotype was seen only once. CDR3 bases: TGCGCCAGCAGCTTGGGGGCTAGCCGGGGGTCAGATACGCAGTATTTT. Translating it yields CASSLGASRGSDTQYF. This chain uses TRBV5-1 with TRBJ2-3; weak D call: TRBD2 (6 bases). Germline-derived CDR1 and CDR2 are SGHRS and YFSETQ. V dropped 0 bases and J dropped 4 bases, with 15 bases sitting between them. The CDR3 sequence is 16 residues long.

This chain joins TRBV7-8 and TRBJ2-5; the match to TRBD1 covers 11 bases. The J call may be mistaken, given a closer DNA end match to TRBJ2-7. Germline loops: CDR1 SGHVS, CDR2 FQNEAQ. CDR3 length: 15 residues. The CDR3 is CASSLGDRGAYEQYF. In nucleotides, the CDR3 is TGTGCCAGCAGCCTCGGGGACAGGGGGGCCTACGAGCAGTACTTC.

The rearrangement joins TRBV7-7 to TRBJ1-3; tentatively, D is TRBD1 (5 bases). CDR1 and CDR2 from the germline V gene are SSHAT and FNYEAQ (reference sequence). The CDR3 has 13 amino acids. CDR3 in amino acids: CASSPGAGNTIYF. In DNA, the CDR3 is TGTGCTAGCTCCCCGGGGGCTGGAAACACCATATATTTT.

This clonotype was seen at least ten times. The chain employs TRBV11-3 and TRBJ2-1; 7 nucleotides line up with TRBD2. Germline V gene data show CDR1 as SGHNT and CDR2 as YENEEA. After removal of 0 bases from V and 3 bases from J, the junction contained 8 bases not matched to a gene. The CDR3 contains 17 residues. The CDR3 reads CASSLDFGLGVYNEQFF. CDR3 nucleotides: TGTGCCAGCAGCTTAGATTTTGGACTAGGGGTCTACAATGAGCAGTTCTTC. Full variable domain (missing parts from reference TRBV11-3 and TRBJ2-1): EAGVVQSPRYKIIEKKQPVAFWCNPISGHNTLYWYLQNLGQGPELLIRYENEEAVDDSQLPKDRFSAERLKGVDSTLKIQPAELGDSAVYLCASSLDFGLGVYNEQFFGPGTRLTVL.

This rearrangement joins TRBV28 to TRBJ2-7; D call uncertain. The germline CDR1 and CDR2 sequences are MDHEN and SYDVKM. With 0 bases removed from V and 2 bases from J, the gap between germline ends came to 11 bases. This CDR3 is built from 15 residues. The CDR3 DNA reads TGTGCCAGCAGTTTATGGGTCGGAGAACCCTACGAGCAGTACTTC. Translated: CASSLWVGEPYEQYF.

This clonotype has only a few counts. The chain carries TRBV4-1 and TRBJ2-1; D might be TRBD1 or TRBD2, each matching 6 bases. Germline CDR1 is MGHRA and CDR2 is YSYEKL. Trimming stripped 3 bases from V and 8 bases from J, with 23 bases between. CDR3 size: 17 residues. CDR3 sequence reads: CASSQGFVGGLLDEQFF. The CDR3 DNA reads as TGCGCCAGCAGCCAGGGGTTTGTCGGGGGCCTATTGGATGAGCAGTTCTTC.

The V call is TRBV7-2, the J call TRBJ2-2; 12 bases agree with TRBD1. Germline CDR1 and CDR2: SGHTA and FQGNSA. CDR3 length: 17 amino acids. V lost 5 bases to trimming and J lost 6 bases; unmatched junction nucleotides: 10. CDR3 residues: CASSGGQGASWAGELFF. CDR3 nucleotide sequence: TGTGCCAGCAGCGGGGGACAGGGGGCTTCTTGGGCCGGGGAGCTGTTTTTT.

This clonotype was observed a few times. This chain joins TRBV20-1 and TRBJ2-1, with D possibly being TRBD1 (6 bases). V was cut by 3 bases and J by 3 bases, with 9 bases left in between. The CDR3 runs 13 residues. Germline V lookup: CDR1 DFQATT, CDR2 SNEGSKA (reference sequence). CDR3 loop: CSARLGGYNEQFF. CDR3 nucleotide sequence: TGCAGTGCTAGGCTAGGGGGCTACAATGAGCAGTTCTTC.

The V call is TRBV7-2, the J call TRBJ1-1, with D unclear. The CDR3 has 12 residues. Per germline, CDR1 SGHTA and CDR2 FQGNSA. V dropped 2 bases and J dropped 1 base, with 2 bases sitting between them. CDR3 DNA: TGTACCAGCAGCTTAAAGAACACTGAAGCTTTCTTT. It codes for CTSSLKNTEAFF. Supplemented by reference TRBV7-2 and TRBJ1-1, the full variable domain reads GAGVSQSPSNKVTEKGKDVELRCDPISGHTALYWYRQSLGQGLEFLIYFQGNSAPDKSGLPSDRFSAERTGGSVSTLTIQRTQQEDSAVYLCTSSLKNTEAFFGQGTRLTVV.

There are a few counts of this clonotype. This chain links TRBV12-3 or TRBV12-4 with TRBJ2-5; no clear D. V gave up 3 bases and J gave up 2 bases, with 10 bases separating them. The CDR3 covers 14 residues. The CDR3 region is CASSLHTSQETQYF. Written as DNA, the CDR3 is TGTGCCAGCAGTTTGCACACCTCTCAAGAGACCCAGTACTTC.

The V and J genes are TRBV20-1 and TRBJ2-7; no reliable D call. The assigned J gene may be wrong: the sequence end matches TRBJ2-5 better. The CDR3 runs 12 residues. CDR1 DFQATT and CDR2 SNEGSKA come from the germline V gene (reference sequence). This CDR3 is CSATPGLETQYF. In DNA, the CDR3 is TGCAGTGCTACCCCCGGGCTTGAGACCCAGTACTTC.

The chain joins TRBV3-1 to TRBJ1-5, with 7 bases that match TRBD1. The trim removed 1 base at V and 7 bases at J, leaving 4 bases unmatched. Germline CDR1 is LGHDT and CDR2 is YNNKEL (reference sequence). The CDR3 covers 14 residues. CDR3 protein: CASSQVAGGQPQHF. The CDR3 DNA reads as TGTGCCAGCAGCCAAGTGGCAGGGGGGCAGCCCCAGCATTTT.

The chain links TRBV20-1 to TRBJ2-5; weak D call: TRBD1 (6 bases). The germline V gene has CDR1 DFQATT and CDR2 SNEGSKA (reference sequence). This CDR3 region has 11 residues. Trimming removed 8 bases at V and 2 bases at J, with 9 bases between. CDR3 residues: CSQTGQETQYF. The CDR3 DNA reads as TGCAGTCAAACAGGGCAAGAGACCCAGTACTTC.

J is TRBJ2-5 and V is TRBV6-1; a possible D gene is TRBD2 (5 bases). V was clipped by 0 bases and J by 4 bases, with 9 bases between them. Germline V lookup: CDR1 MNHNS, CDR2 SASEGT. CDR3 length: 14 amino acids. The CDR3 DNA reads TGTGCCAGCAGTGAAGCCCGGAGGCTAGAGACCCAGTACTTC. Translated: CASSEARRLETQYF.